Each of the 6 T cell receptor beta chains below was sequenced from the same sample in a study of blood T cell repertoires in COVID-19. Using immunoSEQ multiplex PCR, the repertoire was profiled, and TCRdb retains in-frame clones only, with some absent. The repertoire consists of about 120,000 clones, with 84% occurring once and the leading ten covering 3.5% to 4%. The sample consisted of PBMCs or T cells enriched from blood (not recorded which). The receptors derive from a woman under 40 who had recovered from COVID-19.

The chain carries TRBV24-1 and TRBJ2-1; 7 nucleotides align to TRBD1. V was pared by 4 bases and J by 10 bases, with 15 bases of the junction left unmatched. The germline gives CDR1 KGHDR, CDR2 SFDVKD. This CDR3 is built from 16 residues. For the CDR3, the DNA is TGTGCCACCAGTGACCCAGGACAGGCCCTCCTTGAGGAGCAGTTCTTC. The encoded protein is CATSDPGQALLEEQFF.

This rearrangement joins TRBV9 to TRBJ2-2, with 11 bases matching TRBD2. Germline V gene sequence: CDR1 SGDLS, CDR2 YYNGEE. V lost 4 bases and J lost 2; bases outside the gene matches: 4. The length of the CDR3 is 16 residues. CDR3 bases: TGTGCCAGCAGCTTTGGGACTAGCGGAAACACCGGGGAGCTGTTTTTT. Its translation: CASSFGTSGNTGELFF. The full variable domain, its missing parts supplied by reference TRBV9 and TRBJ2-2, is DSGVTQTPKHLITATGQRVTLRCSPRSGDLSVYWYQQSLDQGLQFLIQYYNGEERAKGNILERFSAQQFPDLHSELNLSSLELGDSALYFCASSFGTSGNTGELFFGEGSRLTVL.

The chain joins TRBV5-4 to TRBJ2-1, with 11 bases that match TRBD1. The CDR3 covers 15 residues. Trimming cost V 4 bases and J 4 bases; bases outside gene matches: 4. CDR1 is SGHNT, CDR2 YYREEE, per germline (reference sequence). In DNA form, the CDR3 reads TGTGCCAGCAGCCCCGGGACAGGGGGTTACAATGAGCAGTTCTTC. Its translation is CASSPGTGGYNEQFF.

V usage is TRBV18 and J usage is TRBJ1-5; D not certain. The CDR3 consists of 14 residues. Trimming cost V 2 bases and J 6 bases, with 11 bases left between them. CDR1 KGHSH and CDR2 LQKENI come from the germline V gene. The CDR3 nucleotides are TGTGCCAGCTCACCAAACGAGGCCCTTCAGCCCCAGCATTTT. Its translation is CASSPNEALQPQHF.

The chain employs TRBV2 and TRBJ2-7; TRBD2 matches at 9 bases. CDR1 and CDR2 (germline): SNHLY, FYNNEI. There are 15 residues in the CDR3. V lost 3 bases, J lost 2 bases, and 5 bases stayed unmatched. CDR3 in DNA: TGTGCCAGCAGTGATTGGCTAGCGGGAACCTACGAGCAGTACTTC. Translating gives CASSDWLAGTYEQYF. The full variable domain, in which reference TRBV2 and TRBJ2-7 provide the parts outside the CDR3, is EPEVTQTPSHQVTQMGQEVILRCVPISNHLYFYWYRQILGQKVEFLVSFYNNEISEKSEIFDDQFSVERPDGSNFTLKIRSTKLEDSAMYFCASSDWLAGTYEQYFGPGTRLTVT.

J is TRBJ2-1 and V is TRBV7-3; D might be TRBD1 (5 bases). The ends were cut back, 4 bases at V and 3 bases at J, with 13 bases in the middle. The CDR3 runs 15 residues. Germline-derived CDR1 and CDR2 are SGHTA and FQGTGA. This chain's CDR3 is CASSSSMDIYNEQFF. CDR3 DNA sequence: TGTGCCAGCAGCTCCTCCATGGACATCTACAATGAGCAGTTCTTC.